The rows below give T cell receptor beta chains drawn from one sample of a study of T-cell reconstitution after alpha-beta-depleted transplantation in children. TCRdb redid the calling of the PCR reads with MiXCR, one entry per CDR3 protein. This table has 500,000 or so distinct CDR3 sequences, about an eighth appearing once. The source was PBMCs, mostly from graft donor cells, collected 180 days after TCRalphabeta/CD19-depleted stem cell transplant. All receptors derive from a female patient aged 2-15 years who had a stem cell transplant for aplastic anemia, so the T cells may come from the graft donor. Both conserved end residues are part of each CDR3. The order of the fields is V gene, clone size, J gene, D gene, CDR3 protein, CDR3 DNA. A D gene is named only where the DNA matches it firmly. Expanded clones get a size class; other rows say once, few or many, or leave the size out.

TRBV10-3,many,TRBJ2-5,.,CAISEGTPRQETQYF,TGTGCCATCAGTGAGGGGACACCCAGGCAAGAGACCCAGTACTTC
TRBV10-3,.,TRBJ2-2,.,CAISKVVYSTGELFF,TGTGCCATCAGTAAAGTCGTCTACTCCACCGGGGAGCTATTTTTT
TRBV27,few,TRBJ2-3,.,CASSFLLATSTDTQYF,TGTGCCAGCAGTTTCCTATTGGCGACTAGCACAGATACGCAGTATTTT
TRBV18,.,TRBJ2-1,.,CASSPRQGSWGGSYNEQFF,TGTGCCAGCTCACCAAGACAGGGTTCCTGGGGGGGATCCTACAATGAGCAGTTCTTC
TRBV2,few,TRBJ2-1,TRBD2,CASNGLAENEQFF,TGTGCCAGCAACGGACTAGCCGAAAATGAGCAGTTCTTC
TRBV11-2,.,TRBJ2-5,.,CASSYAGRLVTIQETQYF,TGTGCCAGCAGCTACGCAGGGCGACTCGTAACAATACAAGAGACCCAGTACTTC
TRBV9,few,TRBJ2-1,TRBD2,CASSVQPIPRLAGGGNEQFF,TGTGCCAGCAGCGTACAACCTATACCCCGACTAGCGGGTGGGGGTAATGAGCAGTTCTTC
TRBV12-3/TRBV12-4,few,TRBJ2-7,.,CASSHTATGRDTYEQYF,TGTGCCAGCAGCCATACCGCAACGGGGAGAGATACCTACGAGCAGTACTTC
TRBV20-1,.,TRBJ1-2,.,CSTGQRYGYTF,TGCAGTACCGGACAGAGATATGGCTACACCTTC
TRBV19,.,TRBJ2-1,.,CASSIGSWGDSYNEQFF,TGTGCCAGTAGTATAGGAAGTTGGGGGGACTCCTACAATGAGCAGTTCTTC
TRBV11-3,few,TRBJ2-3,TRBD2,CASSLEGGRLTDTQYF,TGTGCCAGCAGCTTAGAGGGCGGGAGACTCACAGATACGCAGTATTTT
TRBV20-1,.,TRBJ1-6,.,CSARDNGAGRHSPLHF,TGCAGTGCTAGAGATAACGGCGCGGGAAGGCATTCACCCCTCCACTTT
TRBV7-9,.,TRBJ1-2,.,CASSLEEPGQYGYTF,TGTGCCAGCAGCTTAGAGGAACCGGGGCAATATGGCTACACCTTC
TRBV6-1,.,TRBJ1-2,.,CASSRDGTGYGYTF,TGTGCCAGCAGTCGGGACGGAACGGGGTATGGCTACACCTTC
TRBV5-1,.,TRBJ1-1,.,CASSLAPTGPGSEAFF,TGCGCCAGCAGCTTGGCCCCTACAGGGCCGGGCTCTGAAGCTTTCTTT
TRBV18,few,TRBJ2-3,.,CASSPQMPTTDTQYF,TGTGCCAGCTCACCACAGATGCCCACAACAGATACGCAGTATTTT
TRBV14,.,TRBJ2-1,.,CASSQPLGPSYNEQFF,TGTGCCAGCAGCCAACCGCTTGGGCCGTCCTACAATGAGCAGTTCTTC
TRBV7-9,.,TRBJ2-2,.,CASSLAGGLVGELFF,TGTGCCAGCAGCTTAGCGGGAGGCCTAGTCGGGGAGCTGTTTTTT
TRBV28,.,TRBJ1-6,.,CASSFPRSPLHF,TGTGCCAGCAGTTTCCCCCGCTCACCCCTCCACTTT
TRBV29-1,many,TRBJ2-1,TRBD2,CSVSAGVSYNEQFF,TGCAGCGTTTCAGCGGGGGTATCCTACAATGAGCAGTTCTTC
TRBV4-2,.,TRBJ2-2,.,CASSYRSDTGELFF,TGTGCCAGCAGCTACCGGTCGGACACCGGGGAGCTGTTTTTT
TRBV20-1,few,TRBJ2-1,.,CSARRLDSYNEQFF,TGCAGTGCTAGAAGGTTGGACTCCTACAATGAGCAGTTCTTC
TRBV20-1,few,TRBJ2-1,.,CSAPRGPTHNEQFF,TGCAGTGCTCCCCGAGGGCCTACTCACAATGAGCAGTTCTTC
TRBV5-1,few,TRBJ1-1,.,CASHTDTMNTEAFF,TGCGCCAGCCATACCGACACAATGAACACTGAAGCTTTCTTT
TRBV21-1,.,TRBJ2-2,.,CATNGWLNTGELFF,TGTGCCACTAACGGGTGGCTGAACACCGGGGAGCTGTTTTTT
TRBV18,few,TRBJ2-1,.,CASSPPYGEEEGNEQFF,TGTGCCAGCTCACCACCGTACGGTGAAGAGGAGGGGAATGAGCAGTTCTTC
TRBV7-8,.,TRBJ1-5,.,CASRDSRGSNQPQHF,TGTGCCAGCAGAGACTCCAGGGGCAGCAATCAGCCCCAGCATTTT
TRBV7-2,many,TRBJ2-3,.,CASSPPAKTDTQYF,TGTGCCAGCAGCCCCCCCGCAAAAACAGATACGCAGTATTTT
TRBV4-3,few,TRBJ2-2,TRBD2,CASSLGLAGVGELFF,TGCGCCAGCAGCCTCGGACTAGCGGGAGTCGGGGAGCTGTTTTTT
TRBV28,few,TRBJ2-7,TRBD2,CASSLFPKRLAGTYEQYF,TGTGCCAGCAGTTTATTTCCCAAACGACTAGCGGGAACCTACGAGCAGTACTTC
TRBV29-1,many,TRBJ2-2,.,CSAYLGGRNTGELFF,TGCAGCGCCTACCTGGGGGGAAGGAACACCGGGGAGCTGTTTTTT
TRBV5-1,few,TRBJ2-4,.,CASSRAGLVAKNIQYF,TGCGCCAGCAGCAGGGCGGGCTTGGTAGCCAAAAACATTCAGTACTTC
TRBV29-1,few,TRBJ2-2,.,CSVEGYTGELFF,TGCAGCGTTGAGGGCTACACCGGGGAGCTGTTTTTT
TRBV20-1,.,TRBJ2-1,TRBD2,CSASSFRVAGESNEQFF,TGCAGTGCTAGTAGTTTTCGGGTAGCGGGAGAGAGCAATGAGCAGTTCTTC
TRBV15,.,TRBJ2-7,.,CATSRSHGLGEQYF,TGTGCCACCAGCAGAAGCCACGGTCTTGGGGAGCAGTACTTC
TRBV29-1,many,TRBJ2-7,.,CSVLAENYEQYF,TGCAGCGTTTTAGCGGAGAACTACGAGCAGTACTTC
TRBV27,few,TRBJ1-1,.,CASSPYRDGTEAFF,TGTGCCAGCAGCCCATACAGGGATGGCACTGAAGCTTTCTTT
TRBV20-1,.,TRBJ1-5,TRBD1,CSAHQGGAGNQPQHF,TGCAGTGCTCACCAGGGGGGCGCGGGCAATCAGCCCCAGCATTTT
TRBV5-1,few,TRBJ2-1,TRBD2,CASSLALASGDEQFF,TGCGCCAGCAGCTTGGCGTTGGCTAGCGGGGATGAGCAGTTCTTC
TRBV6-1,.,TRBJ2-1,.,CASSRAPLIRYNEQFF,TGTGCCAGCAGCCGAGCGCCCCTAATCCGGTACAATGAGCAGTTCTTC